Sequencing of this TCR beta chain was carried out in a study of cytomegalovirus exposure and HLA in healthy donors. V dropped 4 bases and J dropped 0 bases, with 13 bases sitting between them. The CDR3 extends over 16 amino acids. The germline V gene encodes CDR1 SGHTA and CDR2 FQGNSA. The PCR used 60 Vbeta and 13 Jbeta primers. The protocol was immunoSEQ multiplex PCR, while the TCRdb copy is restricted to in-frame clones and leaves out a portion. The profile shows roughly 100,000 clones, 55% to 75% of them singletons. These donors, healthy bone marrow donors, were studied. This clonotype was obtained from a woman aged 45 to 65 in good health and CMV-seropositive. This sequence joins TRBV7-2 and TRBJ1-3; D gene uncertain. The sequenced sample consisted of PBMCs. CDR3 sequence (DNA): TGTGCCAGCAGCTCCTTTACACCAAGCTCTGGAAACACCATATATTTT. The encoded protein is CASSSFTPSSGNTIYF.